This T cell receptor beta chain was documented in a study of beta chain features in type 1 diabetes (dated by TCRdb to the late 2010s). As for the study more broadly: No differences in mean age, gender distribution, total cell number or subset yield were found between patients and healthy donors. In the study, recently diagnosed type 1 diabetes patients and matched healthy donors were compared on the TCRB repertoires of their sorted circulating CD4+ T cell subsets. Whereas all 30 or so donors provided naive and central memory subsets, regulatory and stem cell-like memory subsets were isolated from just 8 patients and roughly eight healthy donors. A total of approximately 100 million sorted cells were examined across all samples, and the number of cells per subset was strongly correlated with RNA yield. Broad study findings and their caveats: At VDJ recombination sites, patients with type 1 diabetes made fewer insertions and deleted more nucleotides, a pattern implying thymic rearrangement abnormalities. Type 1 diabetes patients showed a moderate but significant shortening of TCRB CDR3 length in all four CD4+ subsets. PCR might favor shorter templates, but patient and control samples were amplified and corrected together, so any skew would affect both groups equally. Because cDNA rather than genomic DNA was sequenced, highly expressing activated cells could have been over-represented, although no difference in activation and CD3 levels was found between groups. The naive, central memory and regulatory TCRB repertoires appeared to resemble one another more closely among patients than among healthy donors. HLA sub-analyses involved small numbers of individuals, so any influence of HLA type on TCRB rearrangement remained unresolved.

The entire amount of isolated RNA was reverse transcribed using the High Capacity cDNA Reverse Transcription Kit, so the sequenced TCRB transcripts were expressed ones. Naive, central memory and regulatory T cell samples underwent deep immunoSEQ sequencing, averaging around 4 million total reads per sample. Sorted cells were lysed in RLT buffer and RNA was extracted with DNase-treated RNeasy Micro or Mini kits, depending on cell number. Each cell subset was processed on its own to prevent cross-contamination, while patient and healthy donor samples were processed together. The immunoSEQ multiplex PCR was used to amplify TCRB sequences from cDNA, generating 87-bp fragments that spanned the CDR3 region. Sequencing of the amplicons was performed on the Illumina HiSeq platform. The published analysis was carried out like this. Synthetic template baselines were used to correct PCR bias computationally, reads within Hamming distance 2 were collapsed, and singletons that could not be merged were discarded. Reads were aligned against IMGT so that V, D and J genes, CDR3 length and insertions or deletions at six rearrangement sites could be assigned. Within each subset, clonotype counts were normalized to the number of sorted cells before true diversity and Gini coefficients were calculated with the tcR R package. The overlap coefficient, calculated on TCRB nucleotide sequences, was used to measure repertoire sharing. As a proxy for the pre-selection repertoire, out-of-frame TCRB sequences from naive cells were analyzed. This immuneACCESS table, as held by TCRdb, lists in-frame sequences with V and J called but not all clones. Of the missing ones, under half trace to an unresolved V gene in checked studies; the others have no known cause. The V and J calls and clone size come from that table; D and trimming were worked out from the DNA. The table for this sample lists fewer than 550,000 clones; 10% to 12% of them were counted only once. Of the sample, less than 0.06% is held by the ten largest clones.

Trimming takes 6 bases from V and 7 bases from J, and the germline ends sit 18 bases apart. Inclusive of the bounding cysteine and phenylalanine, the CDR3 is 14 residues long. The entry retains the CDR3 DNA only, 42 bases that are in frame from base 1. In the germline V gene, CDR1 corresponds to MNHNS and CDR2 to SASEGT. Each donor gave one peripheral blood draw, averaging approximately 120 mL, which was collected into heparinised tubes. A BD FACSAria II and a panel including CD45RO, CCR7, CD25, CD127, CD95 and CD27 were used to sort naive, central memory, regulatory and stem cell-like memory CD4+ T cells. A purity above 98% was achieved for all sorted populations. PBMCs were separated immediately by Lymphoprep density gradient centrifugation and were stained directly, without being cultured. So that batch effects would be minimized, each experiment stained and sorted samples in pairs, pairing one healthy donor with one patient.

Regarding this clone: It has no known antigen specificity. No clone much larger than this one lies a single base away; base qualities are absent.

Recombination joined TRBV6-1 with TRBJ1-1; the D gene is perhaps TRBD1, on 6 matching bases. The sequence came from a woman under 30 in good health. Sequencing was performed on naive CD4+ T cells from blood. The cell subset or site label, read with the paper, signifies: true naive CD4+ T cells. The DNA is as follows: TGTGCCAGCAGCCTTACCGGGACAAACCTTGAAGCTTTCTTT. Translated, this is CASSLTGTNLEAFF.